The TCR beta chain under discussion was sequenced for a study of tumor and adjacent non-tumor tissue in lung cancer. No cell sorting was done before RNA was extracted from the tissue. Per the germline V gene, CDR1 is WNHNN and CDR2 is SYGVQD (reference sequence). The CDR3 runs 13 residues. Regarding this clonotype: One end of the junction fails to match germline, which may point to a read error.

A modified ARM-PCR protocol with three rounds of nested PCR amplified TCRbeta. TCRdb re-called the multiplex PCR reads with MiXCR, one entry per CDR3 protein. Of some 80,000 distinct CDR3 sequences listed, 72% were seen once; the top ten hold roughly a tenth. Sequencing was performed on lung tumor tissue. The rearrangement joins TRBV10-1 to TRBJ2-1; D is uncertain. The clonotype was recovered from a middle-aged woman with non-small cell lung cancer. The CDR3 loop reads CASSEEQGHEEFF. The CDR3 nucleotides read TGCGCCAGCAGCGAGGAACAAGGCCATGAGGAGTTCTTC.